The 19 T cell receptor beta chains below all came from one sample that was sequenced in a study of shared clonotypes between healthy human individuals. Only in-frame clones appear in the TCRdb table, and some are missing; sequencing was by immunoSEQ multiplex PCR. The table shows roughly 650,000 clones, with less than 98% occurring only once. Sequencing was done on a sample of naive CD4+ T cells sorted from blood. Subset meaning: CD45RA+ positively selected. Receptor source: a woman aged 25 to 45 in good health.

The rearrangement links TRBV4-2 to TRBJ1-3; D is unresolved. Germline loops: CDR1 LGHNA, CDR2 YNFKEQ. CDR3 length equals 16 residues. V lost 1 base and J 3 bases, leaving 13 bases between the germline ends. Written as DNA, the CDR3 is TGTGCCAGCAGCCAAGTGCCAGGAGTCGATGGAAACACCATATATTTT. Translated: CASSQVPGVDGNTIYF.

The count of this clone is one. The gene calls are TRBV6-1 and TRBJ2-7; D is possibly TRBD1 (5 bases). Germline lookup yields CDR1 MNHNS and CDR2 SASEGT. There are 11 residues in the CDR3. The V gene lost 8 bases and the J gene lost 0 bases, with 5 bases spanning the gap. For the CDR3, the DNA is TGTGCCAGCGGGGCCTCCTACGAGCAGTACTTC. It yields the protein CASGASYEQYF.

This chain links TRBV6-1 with TRBJ2-5, with 8 bases aligning to TRBD1. The CDR3 has 14 amino acids. CDR1 is MNHNS and CDR2 is SASEGT in the germline V gene. The junction had 7 bases not matched to a gene; V was cut back by 7 bases and J by 3 bases. The CDR3 sequence is CASTKDRGEETQYF. The CDR3 DNA follows: TGTGCCAGCACCAAAGACAGGGGAGAAGAGACCCAGTACTTC.

With respect to this clone: Other DNA sequences of this sample code for an identical CDR3. The chain combines TRBV5-1 with TRBJ2-1; perhaps TRBD1 as D (6 bases). CDR3 size: 15 residues. Trimming removed 0 bases at V and 2 bases at J, with 9 bases between. Per the germline V gene, CDR1 is SGHRS and CDR2 is YFSETQ. The CDR3 DNA follows: TGCGCCAGCAGCTTGGAGGGGGATCCCTACAATGAGCAGTTCTTC. It encodes CASSLEGDPYNEQFF.

Only a few counts were recorded for this clone. This specimen includes other DNA sequences encoding the same CDR3. The chain recombines TRBV5-1 with TRBJ2-7; D gene ambiguous. Trimming removed 4 bases from V and 2 bases from J, with 4 bases in between. The V gene's germline CDR1 is SGHRS and CDR2 YFSETQ. The CDR3 consists of 11 residues. The CDR3 here is CASSGTYEQYF. The CDR3 nucleotides read TGCGCCAGCAGCGGGACCTACGAGCAGTACTTC.

The V call is TRBV7-6, the J call TRBJ2-5; 15 nucleotides match TRBD2. Germline values: CDR1 SGHVS, CDR2 FNYEAQ. V shed 2 bases, J shed 4 bases, and the junction held 11 bases outside the gene matches. The CDR3 extends over 19 amino acids. The CDR3 here is CASSLIRDPGLAGGETQYF. In DNA form, the CDR3 reads TGTGCCAGCAGCTTAATAAGGGACCCGGGACTAGCGGGGGGAGAGACCCAGTACTTC.

The chain has TRBV7-9 and TRBJ1-2, with 7 bases lining up with TRBD1. J gave up 8 bases and V 5 bases, and 8 bases lay outside the gene matches. The CDR3 covers 13 residues. Germline CDR1 SEHNR, CDR2 FQNEAQ (reference sequence). The CDR3 protein is CASSLDRDHGYTF. CDR3 coding DNA: TGTGCCAGCAGCCTAGACAGGGATCACGGCTACACCTTC.

This clone was seen a few times. V usage is TRBV7-9 and J usage is TRBJ2-3; no reliable D call. CDR1 SEHNR and CDR2 FQNEAQ come from the germline V gene (reference sequence). V lost 4 bases to trimming and J lost 6 bases, with 14 bases between them. There are 14 residues in the CDR3. The CDR3 DNA reads as TGTGCCAGCAGCTCCGGCATAACAGCCGATACGCAGTATTTT. Its translation is CASSSGITADTQYF. Filled out from reference TRBV7-9 and TRBJ2-3, the complete variable domain reads DTGVSQNPRHKITKRGQNVTFRCDPISEHNRLYWYRQTLGQGPEFLTYFQNEAQLEKSRLLSDRFSAERPKGSFSTLEIQRTEQGDSAMYLCASSSGITADTQYFGPGTRLTVL.

The rearrangement joins TRBV14 to TRBJ2-1; D perhaps matches TRBD1 (5 bases). CDR1 is SGHDN, CDR2 FVKESK, per germline. V was pared by 1 base and J by 9 bases, with 10 bases between. This CDR3 contains 13 residues. The CDR3 sequence: CASSQARAGEQFF. CDR3 DNA sequence: TGTGCCAGCAGCCAAGCCAGGGCTGGTGAGCAGTTCTTC.

V usage is TRBV19 and J usage is TRBJ2-4; D is undetermined. The V end was cut by 6 bases, the J end by 5 bases, with 11 bases between. The CDR3 sequence is 13 residues long. The germline gives CDR1 LNHDA, CDR2 SQIVND (reference sequence). The DNA for the CDR3 is TGTGCCAGTAGCCCCGTCGGCCAAAACATTCAGTACTTC. Translated, it gives CASSPVGQNIQYF.

In this sample, this clone turned up once. The chain recombines TRBV10-3 with TRBJ1-6; D possibly corresponds to TRBD1 (5 bases). This CDR3 contains 14 residues. The V gene's germline CDR1 is ENHRY and CDR2 SYGVKD. The V gene lost 9 bases and the J gene lost 8 bases, with 17 bases spanning the gap. CDR3 loop: CAIRLEQAHSPLHF. The CDR3 DNA follows: TGTGCCATTCGATTGGAACAGGCCCATTCACCCCTCCACTTT.

The chain joins TRBV27 to TRBJ2-2, with D unclear. Trimming cost V 4 bases and J 2 bases, with 8 bases left between them. Germline V gene lookup returns CDR1 MNHEY and CDR2 SMNVEV (reference sequence). The CDR3 is made up of 14 amino acids. CDR3 loop: CASSSTRNTGELFF. In nucleotides, the CDR3 is TGTGCCAGCAGTTCAACTCGCAACACCGGGGAGCTGTTTTTT.

J is TRBJ1-1 and V is TRBV5-4; D remains ambiguous. This CDR3 is built from 11 residues. CDR1 SGHNT and CDR2 YYREEE come from the germline V gene (reference sequence). Deletions cut 9 bases from V and 1 base from J, with 7 bases between. CDR3 region: CATEKNTEAFF. CDR3 DNA sequence: TGTGCCACCGAGAAGAACACTGAAGCTTTCTTT.

The rearrangement uses TRBV28 and TRBJ1-2, with 8 bases identical to TRBD1. Germline CDR1 reads MDHEN; CDR2 reads SYDVKM. The CDR3 covers 13 residues. V gave up 8 bases and J gave up 4 bases; unmatched junction bases: 6. The CDR3 spells CASLTGVGYGYTF. For the CDR3, the DNA is TGTGCCAGCCTGACAGGGGTCGGCTATGGCTACACCTTC.

The V and J genes are TRBV7-3 and TRBJ2-5; D assignment may be TRBD1 or TRBD2 (7 bases each). The CDR3 spans 14 residues. V was trimmed by 5 bases and J by 5 bases, leaving 15 bases between them. Germline V gives CDR1 SGHTA, CDR2 FQGTGA. CDR3 region: CASSAGGGPETQYF. The CDR3 DNA is TGTGCCAGCAGCGCAGGGGGAGGGCCTGAGACCCAGTACTTC.

The V call is TRBV2, the J call TRBJ2-1; either TRBD1 or TRBD2 may fit D (5 bases each). The V gene's germline CDR1 is SNHLY and CDR2 FYNNEI. With 3 bases removed from V and 7 bases from J, the gap between germline ends came to 22 bases. This CDR3 spans 17 amino acids. As DNA, the CDR3 is TGTGCCAGCAGTGATAATTCGGTACTAGTGGGGGTGAATGAGCAGTTCTTC. Its translation: CASSDNSVLVGVNEQFF.

This chain uses TRBV6-5 with TRBJ2-7, with 13 bases lining up with TRBD2. CDR1 MNHEY and CDR2 SVGAGI come from the germline V gene. CDR3 length: 15 residues. The J segment lost 3 bases and the V segment lost 6 bases, leaving 5 bases of the junction unmatched. The CDR3 protein is CASRLGLAGVYEQYF. DNA for the CDR3: TGTGCCAGCAGGCTCGGACTAGCGGGAGTCTACGAGCAGTACTTC.

The chain uses TRBV29-1 and TRBJ1-1; D is possibly TRBD1 (5 bases). Looked up from germline, CDR1 is SQVTM and CDR2 is ANQGSEA. The V end was cut by 6 bases, the J end by 2 bases, with 10 bases between. The CDR3 sequence is 12 residues long. CDR3 DNA: TGCAGCGTAAGGGGTGTAAACACTGAAGCTTTCTTT. This codes for CSVRGVNTEAFF.

The chain couples TRBV7-9 to TRBJ2-3, with 10 bases matching TRBD1. The CDR3 is 15 residues long. V lost 6 bases and J lost 1; bases outside the gene matches: 4. CDR1 is SEHNR, CDR2 FQNEAQ, per germline (reference sequence). The CDR3 protein is CASRGTGAGTDTQYF. The CDR3, as DNA: TGTGCCAGCAGGGGGACAGGGGCCGGCACAGATACGCAGTATTTT.